This T cell receptor (beta chain) was captured in a study of control samples from healthy donors and cancer patients. Germline V gives CDR1 SGHVS, CDR2 FQNEAQ. The length of the CDR3 is 17 residues. Trimming took 4 bases from V and 1 from J, leaving 17 bases between them. Some clones are missing from TCRdb's copy, which holds only in-frame ones; the method was immunoSEQ multiplex PCR. The sample consists of about 82,000 clones, around 87% of them appearing once. The sample comprised blood. The TCR was taken from a man over 45 in good health. V gene TRBV7-8 combines with J gene TRBJ2-4, with D perhaps being TRBD1 or TRBD2 (5 bases each). The CDR3: CASSSYVLGTAKNIQYF. The CDR3 DNA follows: TGTGCCAGCAGCTCATATGTCCTGGGGACCGCCAAAAACATTCAGTACTTC.